Following are 3 T cell receptor beta chains from one sample sequenced in a study of cytomegalovirus exposure and HLA in healthy donors. PCR was performed using 60 Vbeta and 13 Jbeta primers. The table came from immunoSEQ multiplex PCR; TCRdb's copy has only in-frame clones and leaves some out. Here the sample spans some 200,000 clones, approximately 84% being singletons. The sequenced sample consisted of PBMCs. The receptors come from a female donor in good health and CMV-seronegative.

The chain joins TRBV5-4 to TRBJ2-1; no clear D. The CDR3 has 12 amino acids. V lost 0 bases and J 9 bases, leaving 7 bases between the germline ends. Germline V CDR1 and CDR2: SGHNT, YYREEE (reference sequence). The CDR3 nucleotides read TGTGCCAGCAGCTTGGGGCCCAGTGAGCAGTTCTTC. It codes for CASSLGPSEQFF.

The table lists this clone with a few counts. This rearrangement joins TRBV7-8 to TRBJ1-5; 9 bases match TRBD1. J lost 2 bases, V lost 5 bases, and 7 bases had no gene match. The CDR3 extends over 16 amino acids. The germline V gene has CDR1 SGHVS and CDR2 FQNEAQ. CDR3 DNA: TGTGCCAGCAGCGTACAGGGGGCGCTCCGCAATCAGCCCCAGCATTTT. It codes for CASSVQGALRNQPQHF. The whole variable domain, remainder taken from reference TRBV7-8 and TRBJ1-5, is GAGVSQSPRYKVAKRGQDVALRCDPISGHVSLFWYQQALGQGPEFLTYFQNEAQLDKSGLPSDRFFAERPEGSVSTLKIQRTQQEDSAVYLCASSVQGALRNQPQHFGDGTRLSIL.

The genes are TRBV11-1 and TRBJ1-1; 8 bases agree with TRBD1. This CDR3 contains 13 residues. Germline V gene lookup returns CDR1 SGHAT and CDR2 FQDESV (reference sequence). The ends lost 5 bases at V and 12 bases at J; junction bases unmatched: 11. CDR3 nucleotides: TGTGCCAGCAGCCACGGACAGGGACCCGATCCTTTCTTT. Its protein is CASSHGQGPDPFF.